The 5 T cell receptor beta chains reported below all come from one sample, sequenced in a study of beta chain features in type 1 diabetes. Every isolated RNA sample was fully reverse transcribed, so sequencing captured expressed TCRB transcripts. The assay was immunoSEQ multiplex PCR, and TCRdb's table has in-frame clones only and misses some. Seen here are about 260,000 clones, around 65% observed once, and the top ten hold about 0.05%. The material sequenced was naive CD4+ T cells from blood. The receptors originated from a man under 40 in good health.

The chain links TRBV11-2 to TRBJ2-7, with 7 bases lining up with TRBD2. The CDR3 runs 15 residues. CDR1 and CDR2 (germline): SGHAT, FQNNGV. Trimming cost V 4 bases and J 2 bases; bases outside gene matches: 8. CDR3 loop: CASSSRPGGTYEQYF. CDR3 bases: TGTGCCAGCAGCTCCAGGCCGGGGGGTACCTACGAGCAGTACTTC.

This rearrangement joins TRBV15 to TRBJ2-4; D possibly uses TRBD1 or TRBD2 (5 bases each). Per germline, CDR1 LNHNV and CDR2 YYDKDF (reference sequence). V was cut by 0 bases and J by 0 bases, with 9 bases left in between. CDR3 length: 16 residues. The CDR3 here is CATSRDMGVAKNIQYF. DNA of the CDR3: TGTGCCACCAGCAGAGATATGGGGGTAGCCAAAAACATTCAGTACTTC.

This clone turned up a few times. Other DNA sequences of this sample code for an identical CDR3. The gene calls are TRBV29-1 and TRBJ1-2; 7 nucleotides line up with TRBD1. J gave up 4 bases and V 6 bases, and 5 bases lay outside the gene matches. CDR3 length equals 12 residues. Germline CDR1 reads SQVTM; CDR2 reads ANQGSEA. The CDR3 DNA reads TGCAGCGTGTCAGGGGGGGCCTATGGCTACACCTTC. Translating gives CSVSGGAYGYTF.

This rearrangement joins TRBV4-1 to TRBJ1-2, with D tentatively TRBD1 (5 bases). This CDR3 is 16 amino acids long. Germline V gene data show CDR1 as MGHRA and CDR2 as YSYEKL. With 4 bases removed from V and 8 bases from J, the gap between germline ends came to 23 bases. In DNA, the CDR3 is TGCGCCAGCAGCCGATCCCGGGACGACGGAGGCCGGGGCTACACCTTC. Its translation: CASSRSRDDGGRGYTF.

The rearrangement uses TRBV30 and TRBJ2-7; TRBD2 matches at 10 bases. V lost 0 bases to trimming and J lost 1 base; unmatched junction nucleotides: 3. This CDR3 region has 15 residues. Looked up from germline, CDR1 is GTSNPN and CDR2 is SVGIG (reference sequence). CDR3 residues: CAWSVLAGKSYEQYF. The CDR3 DNA sequence: TGTGCCTGGAGTGTACTAGCGGGAAAATCCTACGAGCAGTACTTC.